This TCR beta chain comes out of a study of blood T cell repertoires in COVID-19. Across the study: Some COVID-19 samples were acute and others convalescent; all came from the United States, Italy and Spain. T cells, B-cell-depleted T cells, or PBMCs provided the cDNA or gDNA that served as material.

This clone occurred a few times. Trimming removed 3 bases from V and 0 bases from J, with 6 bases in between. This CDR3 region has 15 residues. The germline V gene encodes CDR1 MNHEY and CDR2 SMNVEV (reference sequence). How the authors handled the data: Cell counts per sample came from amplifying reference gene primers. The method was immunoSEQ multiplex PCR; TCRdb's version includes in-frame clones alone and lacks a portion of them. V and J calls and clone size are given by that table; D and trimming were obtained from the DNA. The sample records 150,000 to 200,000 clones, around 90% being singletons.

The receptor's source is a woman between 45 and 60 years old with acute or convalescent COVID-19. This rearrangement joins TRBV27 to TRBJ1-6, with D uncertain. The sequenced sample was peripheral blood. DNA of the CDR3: TGTGCCAGCAGTTTGTCTAGCTCCTATAATTCACCCCTCCACTTT. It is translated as CASSLSSSYNSPLHF.